A single sample gave rise to the 9 T cell receptor beta chains below, sequenced in a study of CD8 T cells in ankylosing spondylitis (TCRdb year 2017). The investigation overall reported the following: A TCR beta motif of 8 or 9 highly homologous amino acid variants appeared characteristic of blood from ankylosing spondylitis patients.

The library relied on 5' RACE. The run used an Illumina HiSeq 2500. The raw public data were reprocessed by TCRdb itself: fastp quality trimming at Q25, MiXCR clonotype calling, in-frame beta chains only. Each entry merges the rows of one CDR3 protein and shows their most common DNA and genes. This sample lists a few hundred thousand distinct CDR3 sequences; 20% to 25% were detected once. The ten biggest clones cover about 17% of the sample. These TCRs' antigens remain unknown. Sequenced material: blood, either unsorted or a sorted T cell fraction (not recorded which). Receptors originate from a male donor with ankylosing spondylitis.

This clonotype occurred a few times. This rearrangement joins TRBV5-1 to TRBJ2-1; TRBD1 matches at 10 bases. In germline, CDR1 is SGHRS, CDR2 YFSETQ. V shed 4 bases, J shed 4 bases, and the junction held 11 bases outside the gene matches. The CDR3 is 17 amino acids. For the CDR3, the DNA is TGCGCCAGCAGCCGAGGGACAGGGGTAGAGGCATACAATGAGCAGTTCTTC. Amino acid sequence: CASSRGTGVEAYNEQFF.

In this sample, this clonotype turned up a few times. V and J are TRBV7-3 and TRBJ2-1; 8 nucleotides line up with TRBD2. Germline CDR1 and CDR2: SGHTA and FQGTGA. The CDR3 spans 17 residues. V shed 0 bases and J 3 bases; nucleotides not matched to a gene: 7. CDR3 bases: TGTGCCAGCAGCTTAACCGTCCTGGCGGGAGGCTACAATGAGCAGTTCTTC. It codes for CASSLTVLAGGYNEQFF.

The V and J genes are TRBV7-3 and TRBJ2-1, with D tentatively TRBD1 (6 bases). This CDR3 has 13 residues. In germline, CDR1 is SGHTA, CDR2 FQGTGA. The V gene lost 5 bases and the J gene lost 8 bases, with 13 bases spanning the gap. The CDR3 protein is CASSPTGRDEQFF. CDR3 sequence (DNA): TGTGCCAGCAGCCCGACAGGTCGGGATGAGCAGTTCTTC.

This clonotype showed up just a few times. The chain joins TRBV20-1 to TRBJ2-5; TRBD2 agrees at 7 bases. CDR1 and CDR2 from the germline V gene are DFQATT and SNEGSKA (reference sequence). J was trimmed by 4 bases and V by 2 bases; bases with no gene match: 10. The CDR3 extends over 15 amino acids. DNA for the CDR3: TGCAGTGCTAGACCTGGCGGGAGAGTGGGAGAGACCCAGTACTTC. It translates to CSARPGGRVGETQYF.

This chain uses TRBV29-1 with TRBJ2-5; TRBD2 aligns across 9 bases. Germline V gene sequence: CDR1 SQVTM, CDR2 ANQGSEA. CDR3 length equals 12 residues. V shed 6 bases, J shed 4 bases, and the junction held 3 bases outside the gene matches. DNA for the CDR3: TGCAGCGTCGGGACTAGCTTAGAGACCCAGTACTTC. This translates into CSVGTSLETQYF. The full variable domain, completed using reference TRBV29-1 and TRBJ2-5, is SAVISQKPSRDICQRGTSLTIQCQVDSQVTMMFWYRQQPGQSLTLIATANQGSEATYESGFVIDKFPISRPNLTFSTLTVSNMSPEDSSIYLCSVGTSLETQYFGPGTRLLVL.

This clonotype was found a few times. The chain is built from TRBV20-1 and TRBJ1-5; D is perhaps TRBD1 (5 bases). CDR3 length: 12 amino acids. Trimming left V 0 bases short and J 6 bases short, with 6 bases between. From germline, CDR1 is DFQATT and CDR2 SNEGSKA (reference sequence). In DNA, the CDR3 is TGCAGTGCTAGAGATGGGGGTCAGCCCCAGCATTTT. Protein: CSARDGGQPQHF.

This clonotype came up a few times. V is TRBV5-6 and J is TRBJ2-2; TRBD1 might be the D (5 bases). The CDR3 totals 15 residues. Germline assignment: CDR1 SGHDT and CDR2 YYEEEE. Between the trimmed V and J ends, which lost 0 bases and 2 bases, there was a span of 8 bases. The CDR3 nucleotides are TGTGCCAGCAGCTTGGTCGACAGAAACACCGGGGAGCTGTTTTTT. Translated: CASSLVDRNTGELFF.

This clonotype was seen a handful of times. This chain connects TRBV11-2 to TRBJ2-3, with 10 bases matching TRBD2. V gave up 3 bases and J gave up 3 bases; unmatched junction bases: 3. Looked up from germline, CDR1 is SGHAT and CDR2 is FQNNGV. This CDR3 is 15 amino acids long. CDR3 nucleotide sequence: TGTGCCAGCAGCTTCCTACTAGCGGGAACAGATACGCAGTATTTT. Amino acid sequence: CASSFLLAGTDTQYF.

This chain uses TRBV20-1 with TRBJ1-6; TRBD1 matches 11 bases. CDR3 length: 15 amino acids. J gave up 9 bases and V 1 base, and 5 bases lay outside the gene matches. Germline V gives CDR1 DFQATT, CDR2 SNEGSKA (reference sequence). The CDR3 loop is CSARGTGGRFSPLHF. DNA of the CDR3: TGCAGTGCTAGAGGGACAGGGGGCCGTTTTTCACCCCTCCACTTT.